The clone carrying this TCR beta chain was counted at least ten times. Its cognate antigen is unknown. One entry per CDR3 protein results from TCRdb running MiXCR on the reads. The sample lists roughly 800,000 distinct CDR3 sequences; about 28% were seen once. The entry originates in a study of T cell repertoires in cytomegalovirus infection. The germline V and J ends were trimmed by 3 bases and 4 bases, with 9 bases remaining between them. From germline, CDR1 is SGHVS and CDR2 FNYEAQ. CDR3 length: 14 amino acids. The sequence was obtained from a human donor in good health (CMV status not recorded). Some clones in this sample may be carry-over from other donors' samples. Source: cultured CD8+ T cells from PBMCs, taken from culture after CMV antigen stimulation. This chain joins TRBV7-6 and TRBJ1-4, with D unclear. CDR3 nucleotide sequence: TGTGCCAGCAGCTTGTACAGCGATAATGAAAAACTGTTTTTT. Its protein product is CASSLYSDNEKLFF.